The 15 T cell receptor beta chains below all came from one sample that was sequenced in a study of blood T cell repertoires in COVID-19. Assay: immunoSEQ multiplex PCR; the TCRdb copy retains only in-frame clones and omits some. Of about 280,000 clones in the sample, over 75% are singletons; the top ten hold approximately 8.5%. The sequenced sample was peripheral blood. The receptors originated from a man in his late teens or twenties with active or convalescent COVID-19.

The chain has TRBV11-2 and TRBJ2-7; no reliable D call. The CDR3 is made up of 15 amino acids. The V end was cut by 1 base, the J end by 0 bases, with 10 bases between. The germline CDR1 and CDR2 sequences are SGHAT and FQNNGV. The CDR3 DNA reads TGTGCCAGCAGCTTAGGGTCCGCTACCTCCTACGAGCAGTACTTC. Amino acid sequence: CASSLGSATSYEQYF.

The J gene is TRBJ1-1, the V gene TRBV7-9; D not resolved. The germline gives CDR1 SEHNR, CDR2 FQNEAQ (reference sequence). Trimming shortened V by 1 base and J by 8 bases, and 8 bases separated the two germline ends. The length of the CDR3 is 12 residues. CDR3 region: CASSLGSLEAFF. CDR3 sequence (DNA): TGTGCCAGCAGCTTAGGTAGCTTAGAAGCTTTCTTT.

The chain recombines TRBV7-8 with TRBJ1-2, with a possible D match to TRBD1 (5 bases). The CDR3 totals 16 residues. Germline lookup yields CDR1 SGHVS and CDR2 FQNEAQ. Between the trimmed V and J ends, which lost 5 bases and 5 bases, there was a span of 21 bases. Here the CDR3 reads CASSPESQGRFYGYTF. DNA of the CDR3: TGTGCCAGCAGCCCGGAGTCTCAGGGAAGATTTTATGGCTACACCTTC.

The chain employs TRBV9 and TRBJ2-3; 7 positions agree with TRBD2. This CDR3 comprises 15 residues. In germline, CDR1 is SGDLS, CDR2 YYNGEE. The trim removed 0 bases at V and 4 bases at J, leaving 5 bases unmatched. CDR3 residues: CASSVVGSGADTQYF. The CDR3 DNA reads TGTGCCAGCAGCGTAGTCGGGAGCGGGGCAGATACGCAGTATTTT.

The CDR3 sequence is CASSQDPRITGELFF. The DNA for the CDR3 is TGCGCCAGCAGCCAAGATCCCAGGATCACCGGGGAGCTGTTTTTT. The chain is built from TRBV4-3 and TRBJ2-2; D is unclear. V was pared by 0 bases and J by 4 bases, with 9 bases between. The V gene's germline CDR1 is LGHNA and CDR2 YSLEER. The length of the CDR3 is 15 residues.

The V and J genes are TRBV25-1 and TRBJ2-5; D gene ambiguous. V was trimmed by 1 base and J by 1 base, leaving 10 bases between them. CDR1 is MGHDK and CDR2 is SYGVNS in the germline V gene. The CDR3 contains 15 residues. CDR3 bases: TGTGCCAGCAGTGAATCTGGGCTGTCCCAAGAGACCCAGTACTTC. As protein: CASSESGLSQETQYF.

The CDR3 nucleotides read TGCGCCAGCACCCAAGCTTCCGGAGGCACAGATACGCAGTATTTT. Translating it yields CASTQASGGTDTQYF. The chain is built from TRBV5-1 and TRBJ2-3; D call uncertain. Germline CDR1 SGHRS, CDR2 YFSETQ. This CDR3 region has 15 residues. V lost 6 bases to trimming and J lost 1 base, with 15 bases between them.

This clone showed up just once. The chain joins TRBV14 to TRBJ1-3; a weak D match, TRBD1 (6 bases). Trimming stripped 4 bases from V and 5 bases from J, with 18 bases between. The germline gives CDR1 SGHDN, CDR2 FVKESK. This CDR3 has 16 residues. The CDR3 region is CASSLSTGNWRNTIYF. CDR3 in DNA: TGTGCCAGCAGCCTTAGCACAGGGAACTGGAGAAACACCATATATTTT.

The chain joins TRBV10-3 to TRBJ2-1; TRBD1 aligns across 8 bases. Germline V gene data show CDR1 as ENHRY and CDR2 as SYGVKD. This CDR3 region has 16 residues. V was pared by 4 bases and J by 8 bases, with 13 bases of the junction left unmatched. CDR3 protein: CAISGPTRGQEDEQFF. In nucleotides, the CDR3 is TGTGCCATCAGTGGCCCAACCAGGGGGCAGGAGGATGAGCAGTTCTTC.

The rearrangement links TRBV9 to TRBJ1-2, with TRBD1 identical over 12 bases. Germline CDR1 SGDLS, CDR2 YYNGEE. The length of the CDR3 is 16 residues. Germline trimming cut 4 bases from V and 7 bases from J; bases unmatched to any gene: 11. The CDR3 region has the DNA TGTGCCAGCAGCATTACCGGGACAGGGGGCGGCGGTGGCTACACCTTC. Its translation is CASSITGTGGGGGYTF.

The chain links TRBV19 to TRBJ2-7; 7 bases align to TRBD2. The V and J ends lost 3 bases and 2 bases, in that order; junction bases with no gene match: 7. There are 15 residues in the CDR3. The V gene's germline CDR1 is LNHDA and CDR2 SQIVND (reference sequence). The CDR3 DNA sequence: TGTGCCAGTAGTATGGAGAGCGGGATTACCTACGAGCAGTACTTC. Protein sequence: CASSMESGITYEQYF.

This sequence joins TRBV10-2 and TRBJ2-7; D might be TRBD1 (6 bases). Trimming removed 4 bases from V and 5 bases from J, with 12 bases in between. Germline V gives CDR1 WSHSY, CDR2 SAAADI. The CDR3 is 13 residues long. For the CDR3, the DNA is TGCGCCAGCAGTGCACAAACAGGGAACGAGCAGTACTTC. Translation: CASSAQTGNEQYF.

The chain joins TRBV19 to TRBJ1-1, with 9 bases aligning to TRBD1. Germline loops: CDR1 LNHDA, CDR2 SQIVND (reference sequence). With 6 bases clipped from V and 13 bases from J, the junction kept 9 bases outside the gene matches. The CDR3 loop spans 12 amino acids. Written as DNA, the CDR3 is TGTGCCAGTAGCGCGAGGGACAGGGAGGTTTTCTTT. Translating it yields CASSARDREVFF.

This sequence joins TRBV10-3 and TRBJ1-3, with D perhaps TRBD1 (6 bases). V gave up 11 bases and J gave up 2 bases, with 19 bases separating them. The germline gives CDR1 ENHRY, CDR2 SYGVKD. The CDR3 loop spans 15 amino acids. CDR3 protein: CAVAEGTGPGNTIYF. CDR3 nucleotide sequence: TGTGCCGTCGCCGAGGGAACAGGGCCTGGAAACACCATATATTTT.

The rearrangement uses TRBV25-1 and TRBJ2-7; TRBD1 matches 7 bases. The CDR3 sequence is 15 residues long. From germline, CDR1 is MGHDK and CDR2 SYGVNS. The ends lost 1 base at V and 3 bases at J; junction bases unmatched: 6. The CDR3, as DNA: TGTGCCAGCAGTGAATCCCCAGGGGGAAACTACGAGCAGTACTTC. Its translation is CASSESPGGNYEQYF.